This entry concerns a single T cell receptor beta chain. Its antigen is not known. The protocol was immunoSEQ multiplex PCR, while the TCRdb copy is restricted to in-frame clones and leaves out a portion. Of tens of thousands of clones listed, 90% to 95% are singletons. The data are from a study of untreated major depressive disorder. Whole-study findings and limits: CD4+ T cells from depressed patients used TRBV05-01 (Vbeta 5.1) more often than controls.

The CDR3 totals 14 residues. V shed 6 bases and J shed 2 bases, with 14 bases lying between them. The germline CDR1 and CDR2 sequences are SQVTM and ANQGSEA. The sample was CD4+ T cells from PBMCs. The receptor was derived from a man aged 25-40 years in good health. The chain has TRBV29-1 and TRBJ2-1, with D maybe TRBD2 (6 bases). The CDR3 DNA reads TGCAGCGTCGTAGCGGATCTCCCCTACAATGAGCAGTTCTTC. Amino acids: CSVVADLPYNEQFF.